The text below deals with one TCR beta chain. The assay was immunoSEQ multiplex PCR, and TCRdb's table has in-frame clones only and misses some. Among approximately 240,000 clones listed, over 75% were seen once. This record belongs to a study of Ad26.COV2.S vaccination and SARS-CoV-2 variants. Study-level background: Vaccine-arm donor from the placebo-controlled COV1001 Ad26.COV2.S trial.

V was trimmed by 2 bases and J by 2 bases, leaving 16 bases between them. This CDR3 contains 17 residues. From germline, CDR1 is KGHSH and CDR2 LQKENI. The treatment denotes: some 19 received Ad26.COV2.S at low or high dose, single or two shots; a few received placebo; per-sample allocation not given. The investigators took samples on day 63 after the first vaccine or placebo injection. The source of this sequence is a person aged 18-65 years who received the Ad26.COV2.S COVID-19 vaccine or a placebo. The genes are TRBV18 and TRBJ2-1, with D perhaps given as TRBD1 or TRBD2 (6 bases each). Here the sequenced sample was peripheral blood, taken in a trial of Ad26.COV2.S vaccine versus placebo. In nucleotides, the CDR3 is TGTGCCAGCTCACCATTCCGACGGGGGCCGACCTACAATGAGCAGTTCTTC. Protein: CASSPFRRGPTYNEQFF.